This TCR beta chain is drawn from a study of blood T cell repertoires in COVID-19. The V and J ends lost 6 bases and 5 bases respectively, with 13 bases between them. Germline lookup yields CDR1 SGHTA and CDR2 FQGNSA. The CDR3 spans 13 residues. Profiled with immunoSEQ multiplex PCR; TCRdb holds only in-frame clones, not every one. The top ten hold roughly 0.53% of the sample, which has roughly 160,000 clones, around 90% seen once. V usage is TRBV7-2 and J usage is TRBJ2-5; tentative D call: TRBD1 (5 bases). Sequencing was done on a sample of peripheral blood. The receptor comes from a man aged 55 to 70 with COVID-19, enrolled during active disease. The CDR3, as DNA: TGTGCCAGCAGTCCAGGGTATTATGAGACCCAGTACTTC. As protein: CASSPGYYETQYF.